This TCR beta chain was recovered during a study of T cell responses to AZD1222 COVID-19 vaccine. Overall study results and limits: Donors were largely white British and mainly female; clonal diversity was possibly underestimated. Spike-specific TCR breadth and depth went up after people got two AZD1222 doses. Spike as a whole was targeted by vaccine-associated CD4 TCRs, dominant at 160-218 and 743-854. Baseline seropositives among AZD1222 recipients totaled only 5 to 7.

The CDR3 consists of 14 residues. Trimming stripped 0 bases from V and 1 base from J, with 7 bases between. Germline V CDR1 and CDR2: SGDLS, YYNGEE. Profiled with immunoSEQ multiplex PCR; TCRdb holds only in-frame clones, not every one. The data contain some 170,000 clones, around nine tenths of them singletons. In regard to this clone: The antigen is undetermined.

The origin of this receptor is an adult in good health. Specimen: peripheral blood, collected on day 0 of AZD1222 vaccination. The chain has TRBV9 and TRBJ2-5; D gene unclear. CDR3 protein: CASSVAGLQETQYF. The DNA for the CDR3 is TGTGCCAGCAGCGTAGCGGGCCTCCAAGAGACCCAGTACTTC.